Listed below are T cell receptor beta chains from one sample, sequenced in a study of blood T cell repertoires in COVID-19. Profiled with immunoSEQ multiplex PCR; TCRdb holds only in-frame clones, not every one. The sample carries about 100,000 clones, roughly 84% recorded once. Sequencing input: peripheral blood. These receptors were taken from a human donor in a cohort sampled during active COVID-19. The CDR3 runs from the conserved cysteine through the conserved F or W. D genes are given only for firm matches. Size is stated for part of the rows, as once, few or many counts, or as a class when the clone is expanded.

size,J,D,V,DNA,CDR3
-,TRBJ2-7,TRBD2,TRBV10-2,TGCGCCAGCAGAGGACTAGCGGGAAGCAACTACGAGCAGTACTTC,CASRGLAGSNYEQYF
-,TRBJ2-1,-,TRBV2,TGTGCCAGCAGCGCACTCACGCACTACAATGAGCAGTTCTTC,CASSALTHYNEQFF
-,TRBJ2-1,-,TRBV11-2,TGTGCCAGCAGCTTAGCTTACAGAAACAATGAGCAGTTCTTC,CASSLAYRNNEQFF
-,TRBJ2-3,-,TRBV20-1,TGCAGTGCTAGTCGACAGGGCACAGATACGCAGTATTTT,CSASRQGTDTQYF
-,TRBJ2-7,TRBD1,TRBV4-3,TGCGCCAGCAGCCAAGATCGGGACAGATCCTACGAGCAGTACTTC,CASSQDRDRSYEQYF
once,TRBJ2-1,TRBD2,TRBV10-1,TGCGCCAGCAGTGAGAGCTTACTAGCGGTCCAGTTCTTC,CASSESLLAVQFF
once,TRBJ2-7,TRBD2,TRBV19,TGTGCCAGTAGTATATCGGGGATTATCGGGACTAGCCTCTCCTACGAGCAGTACTTC,CASSISGIIGTSLSYEQYF
-,TRBJ1-6,-,TRBV5-6,TGTGCCACCCAGCGGGGGGGACGGAATTCACCCCTCCACTTT,CATQRGGRNSPLHF
-,TRBJ1-1,TRBD1,TRBV2,TGTGCCAGCACCTCGACAGGGGTAGTGAACACTGAAGCTTTCTTT,CASTSTGVVNTEAFF
-,TRBJ2-7,TRBD2,TRBV18,TGTGCCAGCTCACCTCTAGCGGGTGGGTCCTACGAGCAGTACTTC,CASSPLAGGSYEQYF
-,TRBJ2-1,TRBD2,TRBV7-9,TGTGCCAGCAGCCCGGGGGTAGCGGGTCGAATTTTCTCCTACAATGAGCAGTTCTTC,CASSPGVAGRIFSYNEQFF
once,TRBJ2-1,TRBD2,TRBV3-1/TRBV3-2,TGTGCCAGCAGCCAAGGATCGAGCGGGATGGGCTGGAGACGGCAGTTCTTC,CASSQGSSGMGWRRQFF
-,TRBJ2-7,-,TRBV6-2/TRBV6-3,TGTGCCAGCAGTTACGAACGGGAAAGCATCTACGAGCAGTACTTC,CASSYERESIYEQYF
-,TRBJ2-7,-,TRBV4-3,TGCGCCATCCAAGTCGGGGGACGCGCTCCCTACGAGCAGTACTTC,CAIQVGGRAPYEQYF
-,TRBJ2-5,TRBD2,TRBV5-4,TGTGCCAGCAGCTTGGCGGGACTAGCGGGGGGGCAAGAGACCCAGTACTTC,CASSLAGLAGGQETQYF
-,TRBJ2-1,-,TRBV11-2,TGTGCCAGCAGCTTAGTAAACTCGGGACTTTACAATGAGCAGTTCTTC,CASSLVNSGLYNEQFF
-,TRBJ2-7,TRBD2,TRBV11-2,TGTGCCAGCAGCTTTACTAGCGGGGGGAGCTACGAGCAGTACTTC,CASSFTSGGSYEQYF
-,TRBJ1-4,-,TRBV3-1/TRBV3-2,TGTGCCAGCAGCCAAGAAAGAAAGGCAGGCACGAATGAAAAACTGTTTTTT,CASSQERKAGTNEKLFF
-,TRBJ1-5,-,TRBV2,TGTGCCAGCAGTGCTACAGGCAATCAGCCCCAGCATTTT,CASSATGNQPQHF
-,TRBJ2-4,-,TRBV7-9,TGTGCCAGCTCAGGGGTAGCCAAAAACATTCAGTACTTC,CASSGVAKNIQYF
-,TRBJ1-2,-,TRBV5-5,TGTGCCAGCAGCTTGATGATATCAGGGGCGCGGGGCTACACCTTC,CASSLMISGARGYTF
-,TRBJ1-1,-,TRBV7-2,TGTGCCAGCAGGCCTCAGGGAGGCACTGAAGCTTTCTTT,CASRPQGGTEAFF
-,TRBJ1-6,TRBD1,TRBV7-6,TGTGCCAGCAGACTGGACAGGGAGGATTCACCCCTCCACTTT,CASRLDREDSPLHF
-,TRBJ2-7,TRBD1,TRBV27,TGTGCCAGCAGTTCAGGACAGGGCAACTACGAGCAGTACTTC,CASSSGQGNYEQYF
-,TRBJ1-6,TRBD1,TRBV6-5,TGTGCCAGCAGTTCCCCTGGGGGACAGTATAATTCACCCCTCCACTTT,CASSSPGGQYNSPLHF
-,TRBJ1-3,TRBD1,TRBV7-8,TGTGCCAGCAGCCCAAGACAGGGGGAGAACACCATATATTTT,CASSPRQGENTIYF
-,TRBJ2-1,-,TRBV6-6,TGTGCCAGCAGTTATCAAGCGGGACACACCAATGAGCAGTTCTTC,CASSYQAGHTNEQFF
-,TRBJ1-1,-,TRBV5-6,TGTGCCAGCAGAAGCTACGGCACTGAAGCTTTCTTT,CASRSYGTEAFF
-,TRBJ2-1,-,TRBV6-6,TGTGCCAGCAGGCAAGGGCCCAGCGGTAGCAATGAGCAGTTCTTC,CASRQGPSGSNEQFF
-,TRBJ2-1,TRBD1,TRBV7-2,TGTGCCAGCAGCCCCGGGGACAGGCTTCTTAATGAGCAGTTCTTC,CASSPGDRLLNEQFF
-,TRBJ1-2,TRBD1,TRBV27,TGTGCCAGCAGTCAGAGGCAGACAGGGGGCCACCTCTATGGCTACACCTTC,CASSQRQTGGHLYGYTF
-,TRBJ1-4,TRBD1,TRBV9,TGTGCCAGCAGCGGGGCCGGGACAGCGAATGAAAAACTGTTTTTT,CASSGAGTANEKLFF
once,TRBJ2-3,-,TRBV5-6,TGTGCCAGCAGCTTTTACACCCGCACAGATACGCAGTATTTT,CASSFYTRTDTQYF
-,TRBJ1-6,-,TRBV9,TGTGCCAGCAAGGCGACTTTGACTAATTCACCCCTCCACTTT,CASKATLTNSPLHF
once,TRBJ2-5,TRBD1,TRBV27,TGTGCCAGCAACCACAGGGGCGGTGTGGGGTACCAAGAGACCCAGTACTTC,CASNHRGGVGYQETQYF
-,TRBJ2-1,TRBD2,TRBV3-1/TRBV3-2,TGTGCCAGCAGCCAAGCGGGAGGCTCCTACAATGAGCAGTTCTTC,CASSQAGGSYNEQFF
-,TRBJ2-1,TRBD2,TRBV11-2,TGTGCCAGCAGATCGGGACTAGCGGGGAACAATGAGCAGTTCTTC,CASRSGLAGNNEQFF
once,TRBJ1-5,-,TRBV10-1,TGCGCCAGCAGCCGGGACATTAGCAATCAGCCCCAGCATTTT,CASSRDISNQPQHF
-,TRBJ2-1,TRBD1,TRBV2,TGTGCCAGCACCCAGGGACAGGGGACTGAGCAGTTCTTC,CASTQGQGTEQFF
-,TRBJ1-2,-,TRBV5-6,TGTGCCAGCAGCTCGAAAAACAGGGAGTACTATGGCTACACCTTC,CASSSKNREYYGYTF
-,TRBJ1-6,-,TRBV6-5,TGTGCCAGCGAGGCGGAGCTTACCGTTAATTCACCCCTCCACTTT,CASEAELTVNSPLHF
-,TRBJ2-7,-,TRBV19,TGTGCCAGTAGTAGAGAAGGGGTTTTGGGGGCCGTGGGGACCTACGAGCAGTACTTC,CASSREGVLGAVGTYEQYF
-,TRBJ2-3,-,TRBV10-3,TGTGCCATCACTCCATCAGAGGCGGCAGATACGCAGTATTTT,CAITPSEAADTQYF
-,TRBJ2-7,TRBD1,TRBV5-4,TGTGCCAGCAGTAAACCGGGACAGGGGTATGACGAGCAGTACTTC,CASSKPGQGYDEQYF
-,TRBJ1-4,-,TRBV10-2,TGCGCCAGCAGTTCCGGGATATATGAAAAACTGTTTTTT,CASSSGIYEKLFF
once,TRBJ2-7,TRBD2,TRBV6-5,TGTGCCAGCCAAAAGCAGGGGACTAGCGGGGCCGAGCAGTACTTC,CASQKQGTSGAEQYF
-,TRBJ2-7,TRBD1,TRBV2,TGTGCCAGCAGTGAACCGGGACAGATTCTTTACGAGCAGTACTTC,CASSEPGQILYEQYF
once,TRBJ1-2,-,TRBV3-1/TRBV3-2,TGTGCCAGCAGCCCCCTATTCGGCGAGGGTAGTAACTATGGCTACACCTTC,CASSPLFGEGSNYGYTF
-,TRBJ1-4,-,TRBV12-3/TRBV12-4,TGTGCCAGCAGCCTCAGGGAAAAACTGTTTTTT,CASSLREKLFF
once,TRBJ2-2,-,TRBV6-2/TRBV6-3,TGTGCCAGCAGTTGGGGCGGCGCGAACACCGGGGAGCTGTTTTTT,CASSWGGANTGELFF
once,TRBJ1-5,-,TRBV6-2/TRBV6-3,TGTGCCAGCAGCCCAACACGGGAGAATCAGCCCCAGCATTTT,CASSPTRENQPQHF
-,TRBJ2-3,TRBD2,TRBV7-9,TGTGCCAGCAGCCTGGGACTAGCGGGGCCGGAAGATACGCAGTATTTT,CASSLGLAGPEDTQYF
-,TRBJ1-6,-,TRBV10-1,TGCGCCAGCAGCGACACAGGGAATTCACCCCTCCACTTT,CASSDTGNSPLHF
-,TRBJ2-5,TRBD1,TRBV7-2,TGTGCCAGCAGCACCGACAGGGGGCTCGGGACCCAGTACTTC,CASSTDRGLGTQYF
-,TRBJ2-2,TRBD2,TRBV5-4,TGTGCCAGCATCGATGCGGGAGGGTCCACCGGGGAGCTGTTTTTT,CASIDAGGSTGELFF
-,TRBJ2-2,TRBD2,TRBV7-2,TGTGCCAGCAGCTTAGCGGCGGGGGTTGTCACCGGGGAGCTGTTTTTT,CASSLAAGVVTGELFF
once,TRBJ2-1,TRBD1,TRBV11-2,TGTGCCAGCAGCCTCTCAGGGACAGGGGGCGTGAGCTCCTACAATGAGCAGTTCTTC,CASSLSGTGGVSSYNEQFF